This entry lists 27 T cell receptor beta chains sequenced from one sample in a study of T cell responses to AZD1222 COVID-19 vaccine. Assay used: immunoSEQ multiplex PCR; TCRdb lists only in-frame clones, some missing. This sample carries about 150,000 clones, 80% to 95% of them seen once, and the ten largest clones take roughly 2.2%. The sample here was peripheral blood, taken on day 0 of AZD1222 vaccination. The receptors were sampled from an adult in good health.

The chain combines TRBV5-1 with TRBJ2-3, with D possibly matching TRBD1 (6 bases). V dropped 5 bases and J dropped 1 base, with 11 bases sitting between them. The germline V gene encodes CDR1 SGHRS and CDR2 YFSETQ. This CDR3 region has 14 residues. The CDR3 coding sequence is TGCGCCAGCAGTCAGGGGCAAGGCACAGATACGCAGTATTTT. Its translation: CASSQGQGTDTQYF.

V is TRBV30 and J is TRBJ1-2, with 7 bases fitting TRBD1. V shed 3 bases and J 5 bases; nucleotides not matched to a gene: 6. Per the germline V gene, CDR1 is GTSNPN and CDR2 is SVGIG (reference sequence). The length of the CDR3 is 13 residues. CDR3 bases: TGTGCCTGGAGGGGGAGACAGGGTTATGGCTACACCTTC. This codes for CAWRGRQGYGYTF. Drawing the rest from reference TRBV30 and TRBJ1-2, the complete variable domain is SQTIHQWPATLVQPVGSPLSLECTVEGTSNPNLYWYRQAAGRGLQLLFYSVGIGQISSEVPQNLSASRPQDRQFILSSKKLLLSDSGFYLCAWRGRQGYGYTFGSGTRLTVV.

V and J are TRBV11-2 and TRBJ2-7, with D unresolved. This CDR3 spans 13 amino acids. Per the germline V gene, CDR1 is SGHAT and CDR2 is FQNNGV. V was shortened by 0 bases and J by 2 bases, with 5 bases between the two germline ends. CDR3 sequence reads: CASSLDWTYEQYF. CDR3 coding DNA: TGTGCCAGCAGCTTAGATTGGACCTACGAGCAGTACTTC.

In DNA form, the CDR3 reads TGTGCCAGCTCGTCGGGCCTCGCCCGGCTGTTTTTT. Protein: CASSSGLARLFF. The chain employs TRBV18 and TRBJ1-4; no firm D call. The CDR3 is 12 amino acids. Germline CDR1 is KGHSH and CDR2 is LQKENI. V lost 6 bases, J lost 14 bases, and 16 bases lay in between.

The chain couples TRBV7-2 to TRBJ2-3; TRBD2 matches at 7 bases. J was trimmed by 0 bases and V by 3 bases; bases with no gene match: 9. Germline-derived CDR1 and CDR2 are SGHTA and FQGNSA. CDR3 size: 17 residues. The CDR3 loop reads CASSLNSGAISTDTQYF. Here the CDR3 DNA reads TGTGCCAGCAGCTTGAACAGCGGGGCCATAAGCACAGATACGCAGTATTTT.

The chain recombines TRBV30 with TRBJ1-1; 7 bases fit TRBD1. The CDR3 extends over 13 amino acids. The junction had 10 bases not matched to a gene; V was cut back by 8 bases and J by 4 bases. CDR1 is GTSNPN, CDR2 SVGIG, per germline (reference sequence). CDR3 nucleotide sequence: TGTGCCCGTGACAGGGAAGGTGGCACTGAAGCTTTCTTT. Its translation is CARDREGGTEAFF.

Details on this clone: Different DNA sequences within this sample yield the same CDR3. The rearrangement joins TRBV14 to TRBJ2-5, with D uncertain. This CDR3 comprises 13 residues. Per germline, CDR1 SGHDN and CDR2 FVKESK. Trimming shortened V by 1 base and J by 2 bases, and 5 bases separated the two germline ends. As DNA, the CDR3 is TGTGCCAGCAGCCAAGGACTGCAAGAGACCCAGTACTTC. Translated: CASSQGLQETQYF.

The CDR3 region is CASSLMGGQGVYEQYF. DNA for the CDR3: TGTGCCAGCAGCCTGATGGGGGGACAGGGGGTCTACGAGCAGTACTTC. J is TRBJ2-7 and V is TRBV27; TRBD1 matches 11 bases. The germline V gene encodes CDR1 MNHEY and CDR2 SMNVEV (reference sequence). This CDR3 spans 16 amino acids. With 6 bases clipped from V and 3 bases from J, the junction kept 10 bases outside the gene matches.

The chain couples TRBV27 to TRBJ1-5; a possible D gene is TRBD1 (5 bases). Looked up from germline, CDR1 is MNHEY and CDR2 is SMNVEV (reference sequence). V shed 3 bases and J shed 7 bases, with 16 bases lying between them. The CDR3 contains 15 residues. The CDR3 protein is CASSFSRGFGQPQHF. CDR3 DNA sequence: TGTGCCAGCAGTTTTTCCCGGGGGTTTGGACAGCCCCAGCATTTT.

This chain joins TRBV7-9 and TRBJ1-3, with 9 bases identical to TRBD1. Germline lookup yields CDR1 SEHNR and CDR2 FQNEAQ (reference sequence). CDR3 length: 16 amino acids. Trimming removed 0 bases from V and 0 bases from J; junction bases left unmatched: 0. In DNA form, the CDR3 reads TGTGCCAGCAGCTTAGCGGGACAGGGCTCTGGAAACACCATATATTTT. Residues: CASSLAGQGSGNTIYF.

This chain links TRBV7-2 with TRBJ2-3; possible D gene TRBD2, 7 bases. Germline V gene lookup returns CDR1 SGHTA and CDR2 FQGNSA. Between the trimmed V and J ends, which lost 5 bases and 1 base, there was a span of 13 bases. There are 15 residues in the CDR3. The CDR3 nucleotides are TGTGCCAGCAGCCCGGAGGGGGGGCGCACAGATACGCAGTATTTT. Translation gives CASSPEGGRTDTQYF.

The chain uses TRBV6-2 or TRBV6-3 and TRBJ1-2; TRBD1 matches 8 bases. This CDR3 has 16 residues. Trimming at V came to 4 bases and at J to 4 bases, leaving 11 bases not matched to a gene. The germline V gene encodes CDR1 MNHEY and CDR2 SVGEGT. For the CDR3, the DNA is TGTGCCAGCAGTTCGAGCACCTCAGGGGGCGGCTATGGCTACACCTTC. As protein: CASSSSTSGGGYGYTF.

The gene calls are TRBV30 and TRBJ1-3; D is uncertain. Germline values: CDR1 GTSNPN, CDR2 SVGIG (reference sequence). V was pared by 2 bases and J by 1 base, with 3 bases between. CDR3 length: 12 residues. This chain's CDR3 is CAWSLSGNTIYF. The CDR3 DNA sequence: TGTGCCTGGAGTTTATCTGGAAACACCATATATTTT.

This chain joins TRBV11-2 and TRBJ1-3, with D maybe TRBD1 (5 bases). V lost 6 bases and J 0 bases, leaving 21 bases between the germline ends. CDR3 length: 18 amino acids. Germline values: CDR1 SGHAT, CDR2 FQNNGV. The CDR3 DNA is TGTGCCAGCAGTGGCGTAGCCCGGGAGGGGTTCTCTGGAAACACCATATATTTT. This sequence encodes CASSGVAREGFSGNTIYF.

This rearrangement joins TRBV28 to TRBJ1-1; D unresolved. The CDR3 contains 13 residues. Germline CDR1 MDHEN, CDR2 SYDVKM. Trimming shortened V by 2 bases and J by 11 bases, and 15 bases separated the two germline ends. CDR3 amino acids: CASSLTVSRGAFF. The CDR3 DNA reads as TGTGCCAGCAGTTTAACAGTCTCCCGGGGTGCTTTCTTT.

The DNA of the CDR3 is TGTGCCACGGGGACTAGCGGGACCATCCAAGAGACCCAGTACTTC. It specifies CATGTSGTIQETQYF. The chain links TRBV19 to TRBJ2-5; TRBD2 matches at 13 bases. The CDR3 length is 15 residues. CDR1 and CDR2 (germline): LNHDA, SQIVND (reference sequence). The ends lost 10 bases at V and 1 base at J; junction bases unmatched: 6.

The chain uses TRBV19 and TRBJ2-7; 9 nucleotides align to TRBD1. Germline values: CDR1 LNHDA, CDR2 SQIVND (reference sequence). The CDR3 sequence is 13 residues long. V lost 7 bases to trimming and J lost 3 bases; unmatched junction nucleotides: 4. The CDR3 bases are TGTGCCAGTATTGCGACAGGGGGCTACGAGCAGTACTTC. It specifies CASIATGGYEQYF.

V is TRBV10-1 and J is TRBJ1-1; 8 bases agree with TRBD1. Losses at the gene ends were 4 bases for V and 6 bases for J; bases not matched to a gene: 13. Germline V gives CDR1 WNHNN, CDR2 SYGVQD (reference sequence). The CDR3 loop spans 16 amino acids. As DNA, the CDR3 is TGCGCCAGCAGTGCAAACGGGCAGGGGGCGTTTGCTGAAGCTTTCTTT. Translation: CASSANGQGAFAEAFF.

This CDR3 reads CASTAGTVANEKLFF. Written as DNA, the CDR3 is TGTGCCAGCACCGCAGGGACGGTGGCTAATGAAAAACTGTTTTTT. V usage is TRBV2 and J usage is TRBJ1-4; weak D call: TRBD1 (5 bases). CDR1 and CDR2 (germline): SNHLY, FYNNEI. The CDR3 covers 15 residues. Trimming stripped 7 bases from V and 3 bases from J, with 15 bases between.

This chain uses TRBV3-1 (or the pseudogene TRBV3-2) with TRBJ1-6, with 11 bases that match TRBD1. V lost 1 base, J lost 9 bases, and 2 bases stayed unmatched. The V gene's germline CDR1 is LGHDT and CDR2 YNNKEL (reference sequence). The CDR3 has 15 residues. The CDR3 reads CASSQAGQGVSPLHF. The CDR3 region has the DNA TGTGCCAGCAGCCAAGCGGGACAGGGGGTTTCACCCCTCCACTTT.

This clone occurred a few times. Here the CDR3 reads CATSDPSTGAETQYF. Here the CDR3 DNA reads TGTGCCACCAGTGATCCTTCTACAGGGGCAGAGACCCAGTACTTC. The V call is TRBV24-1, the J call TRBJ2-5; 7 positions match TRBD1. Germline V gene data show CDR1 as KGHDR and CDR2 as SFDVKD. CDR3 length: 15 amino acids. Trimming at V came to 3 bases and at J to 4 bases, leaving 7 bases not matched to a gene.

Here the CDR3 DNA reads TGTGCCAGCAGCGTAGATTACGTTAGCACAGATACGCAGTATTTT. It translates to CASSVDYVSTDTQYF. The chain uses TRBV9 and TRBJ2-3; D remains unclear. The CDR3 totals 15 residues. Germline V gives CDR1 SGDLS, CDR2 YYNGEE. Trimming shortened V by 0 bases and J by 0 bases, and 8 bases separated the two germline ends.

CDR3 sequence reads: CASSRGQGATGELFF. In DNA, the CDR3 is TGTGCCAGCAGCCGGGGCCAGGGGGCGACCGGGGAGCTGTTTTTT. The chain couples TRBV3-1 (or the pseudogene TRBV3-2) to TRBJ2-2, with 8 bases identical to TRBD1. There are 15 residues in the CDR3. Germline-derived CDR1 and CDR2 are LGHDT and YNNKEL (reference sequence). Germline trimming cut 4 bases from V and 5 bases from J; bases unmatched to any gene: 6.

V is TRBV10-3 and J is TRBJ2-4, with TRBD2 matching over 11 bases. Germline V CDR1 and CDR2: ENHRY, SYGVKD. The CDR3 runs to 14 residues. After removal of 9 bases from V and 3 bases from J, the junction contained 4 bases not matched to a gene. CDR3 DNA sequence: TGTGCCATTGGGACTAGCGGAGGCAAAAACATTCAGTACTTC. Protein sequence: CAIGTSGGKNIQYF.

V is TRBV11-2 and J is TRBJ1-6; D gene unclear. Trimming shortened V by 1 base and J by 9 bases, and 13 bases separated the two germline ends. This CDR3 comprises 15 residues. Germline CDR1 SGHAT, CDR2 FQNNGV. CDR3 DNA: TGTGCCAGCAGCTTAGTTGGGGTTAGAAGTTCACCCCTCCACTTT. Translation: CASSLVGVRSSPLHF.

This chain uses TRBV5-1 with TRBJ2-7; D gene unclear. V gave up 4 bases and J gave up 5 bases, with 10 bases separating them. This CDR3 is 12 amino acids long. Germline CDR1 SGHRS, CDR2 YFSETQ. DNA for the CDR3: TGCGCCAGCAGCGGTGGGTGGGACGAGCAGTACTTC. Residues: CASSGGWDEQYF.

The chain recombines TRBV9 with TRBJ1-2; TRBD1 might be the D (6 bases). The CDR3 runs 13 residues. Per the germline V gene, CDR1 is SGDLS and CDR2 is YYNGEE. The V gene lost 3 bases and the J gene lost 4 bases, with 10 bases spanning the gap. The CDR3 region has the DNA TGTGCCAGCAGCGAAGGGGGGGTCTATGGCTACACCTTC. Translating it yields CASSEGGVYGYTF.